This note documents a single T cell receptor beta chain sequence. Its antigen has not been determined. It has no much larger one-base neighbor in the sample; base qualities were not kept. RNA was extracted with the RNeasy kit and about 0.45 to 1 ug was reverse transcribed using random hexamers. The immunoSEQ multiplex PCR assay, covering 54 Vbeta and 13 Jbeta segments, was used to amplify TCR beta CDR3 regions. To correct PCR amplification bias, a synthetic template baseline was used for both primer optimization and computational correction. Processing in the source paper ran as follows. Reads were assigned to V, D and J genes according to IMGT and analyzed in immunoSEQ Analyzer, with only productive sequences retained. To calculate clonality, Shannon entropy was normalized by log2 of the number of productive unique sequences and then subtracted from one. Public and private clones were assessed among the 100 most prevalent clones of each patient and control. Clones were defined as Susac-specific if absent from the healthy and MS cohorts, from some 1,000 published viral clones and from other ImmuneACCESS disease sequences. The public reads were reprocessed in TCRdb via fastp at Q25 and MiXCR, keeping in-frame beta chains. When rows share a CDR3 protein, they turn into one entry using the most common DNA and genes. The V and J calls reflect TCRdb's pipeline rather than the authors' work. The sample data list 200,000 to 250,000 distinct CDR3 sequences, and 95% of these were observed just once. 0.095% of the sample lies in the top ten.

Ends trimmed: V by 5 bases, J by 5 bases; bases unmatched to a gene: 12. CDR1 SEHNR and CDR2 FQNEAQ were looked up in the germline V gene (reference sequence). Inclusive of the bounding cysteine and phenylalanine, the CDR3 is 16 residues long. CDR3 DNA only is kept here, 48 bases in frame from base 1. High-throughput TCR beta sequencing profiled peripheral blood CD8+ and CD4+ T cells from healthy donors, Susac syndrome patients and multiple sclerosis patients. The multiple sclerosis controls were treatment-naive patients who had stable or active relapsing-remitting disease and met the revised McDonald criteria. Bulk CD8+ and CD4+ T cells were purified by magnetic negative isolation, whereas CD8+ TEMRA cells were enriched by FACS. Blood was collected in EDTA tubes and processed within 24 hours, with PBMCs isolated through density gradient centrifugation. PBMCs destined for TCR sequencing were cryopreserved in liquid nitrogen and later thawed in a 37 °C water bath. A purity of at least 90% was achieved for sorted or isolated CD4+, CD8+ and CD8+ TEMRA cells.

The sample originates from a study of CD8 T cells in Susac syndrome (dated by TCRdb to the late 2010s). For the wider study: Repertoire sequencing was used to test whether CD8+ T cell activation and differentiation in Susac syndrome was antigen driven.

Broad study findings and their caveats: The number of individuals in the TCR sequencing and HLA analysis was acknowledged as relatively small.

The receptor was derived from a human donor with multiple sclerosis. The chain is made from TRBV7-9 and TRBJ1-2, with 9 junctional bases fitting TRBD1. The sample was CD4+ T cells from PBMCs. The DNA is TGTGCCAGCAGCCGTACCGGGACAGGGAGACAGTATGGCTACACCTTC. It encodes CASSRTGTGRQYGYTF.